These T cell receptor beta chains were read from a single sample in a study of control samples from healthy donors and cancer patients. Assay: immunoSEQ multiplex PCR; the TCRdb copy retains only in-frame clones and omits some. The sample holds some 40,000 clones, 94% seen once. Source material: blood. Receptor source: a man between 60 and 70 years old in good health. Each CDR3 is given with its conserved first and last residue. The D gene is left open where the match is weak. Not all rows give a size; the values are once, few, many and, for expanded clones, a class.

>TRBV6-1|-|-|TRBJ2-7
TGTGCCAGCAGTGAATGGGGGACGGTCTTTGGTAAGCACGAGCAGTACTTC
CASSEWGTVFGKHEQYF
>TRBV5-5|-|-|TRBJ2-7
TGTGCCAGCCACCAGCTGTTAGGGAGCTCCTACGAGCAGTACTTC
CASHQLLGSSYEQYF
>TRBV19|-|-|TRBJ1-2
TGTGCCAGTAGTTGGACATTACTGGATGGCTACACCTTC
CASSWTLLDGYTF
>TRBV28|-|-|TRBJ2-7
TGTGCCAGCAGCTTAGCGGACCTTACAAAGCAGTACTTC
CASSLADLTKQYF
>TRBV5-1|-|-|TRBJ2-1
TGCGCCAGCAGCTTGGGGGCGGGAAACAATGAGCAGTTCTTC
CASSLGAGNNEQFF
>TRBV6-6|-|-|TRBJ2-5
TGTGCCAGCAGTTCCCCCCGGGAGACCCAGTACTTC
CASSSPRETQYF
>TRBV30|-|-|TRBJ2-3
TGTGCCTGGAGTCCGCCCGGGTCCGGAGATACGCAGTATTTT
CAWSPPGSGDTQYF
>TRBV5-1|-|-|TRBJ2-7
TGCGCCAGCAGCTTGAGGAGAGGGTACGAGCAGTACTTC
CASSLRRGYEQYF
>TRBV28|-|once|TRBJ1-5
TGTGCCAGCAGTGACGGGGGCCGGGATCAGCCCCAGCATTTT
CASSDGGRDQPQHF
>TRBV11-2|TRBD2|-|TRBJ2-1
TGTGCCAGCAGCTCCATTTCAGCTAGCGGGAGAACCTACAATGAGCAGTTCTTC
CASSSISASGRTYNEQFF
>TRBV4-1|TRBD1|-|TRBJ1-2
TGCGCCAGCAGCTTCGTCGGACAGGTCGACTATGGCTACACCTTC
CASSFVGQVDYGYTF
>TRBV11-2|-|-|TRBJ1-2
TGTGCCAGCAGCGCTAAACCAGGACCCGGCCCCTATGGCTACACCTTC
CASSAKPGPGPYGYTF
>TRBV11-3|TRBD1|-|TRBJ2-7
TGTGCCAGCAGCTTGGTTTGGGGACAGGACGAGCAGTACTTC
CASSLVWGQDEQYF
>TRBV5-1|-|-|TRBJ1-4
TGCGCCAGCAGCCCCGGAGGGGGTGCTAATGAAAAACTGTTTTTT
CASSPGGGANEKLFF
>TRBV5-4|TRBD2|-|TRBJ2-7
TGTGCCAGCAGCGGGGGGACTAGCGGTCTCTACGAGCAGTACTTC
CASSGGTSGLYEQYF
>TRBV11-3|TRBD2|once|TRBJ2-2
TGTGCCAGCAGCTTAAGGCTAGCGGGAGTCACCGGGGAGCTGTTTTTT
CASSLRLAGVTGELFF
>TRBV19|-|-|TRBJ1-2
TGTGCCAGTAGTACGGATCGGGGGCTTAATGGCTACACCTTC
CASSTDRGLNGYTF
>TRBV10-1|-|-|TRBJ2-2
TGCGCCAGCAACGACCGGAACGGGGAGCTGTTTTTT
CASNDRNGELFF
>TRBV10-3|TRBD1|-|TRBJ1-4
TGTGCCATCAGTGAGTCATGGACAGGAAGCGAAAAACTGTTTTTT
CAISESWTGSEKLFF
>TRBV2|-|-|TRBJ2-4
TGTGCCAGCAGTGCAGGGGTTATAGCCAAAAACATTCAGTACTTC
CASSAGVIAKNIQYF
>TRBV10-3|-|-|TRBJ1-5
TGTGCCACCCGACAGGACCTTCGCGGTCAGCCCCAGCATTTT
CATRQDLRGQPQHF
>TRBV29-1|-|-|TRBJ2-3
TGCAGCGTCAGAGGTCCCACGGAGGATTTT
CSVRGPTEDF
>TRBV5-4|-|-|TRBJ1-4
TGTGCCAGCAGCTTGGCGGGACTGTCGAACGAAAAACTGTTTTTT
CASSLAGLSNEKLFF
>TRBV7-9|-|-|TRBJ2-2
TGTGCCAGCAGCTTACTCCGCGGGACACTGAACACCGGGGAGCTGTTTTTT
CASSLLRGTLNTGELFF
>TRBV11-2|TRBD1|-|TRBJ2-7
TGTGCCAGCAGCTTAGGACAGGGGGCCTACGAGCAGTACTTC
CASSLGQGAYEQYF
>TRBV12-3/TRBV12-4|TRBD1|-|TRBJ2-7
TGTGCCAGCAGTTCAGGACAGGGTTACGAGCAGTACTTC
CASSSGQGYEQYF
>TRBV2|-|-|TRBJ2-5
TGTGCCAGCAGTGAAAGGGTTTCGGAGACCCAGTACTTC
CASSERVSETQYF
>TRBV29-1|-|once|TRBJ2-5
TGCAGCGTTGAACCGGTTATGGGGGAGACCCAGTACTTC
CSVEPVMGETQYF
>TRBV2|TRBD1|-|TRBJ1-2
TGTGCCAGCAGCAGGGACAGCTACTATGGCTACACCTTC
CASSRDSYYGYTF
>TRBV29-1|TRBD2|-|TRBJ2-7
TGCAGCGTTGAAGATTTTGGGGCGGGAGGGATCGACGAGCAGTACTTC
CSVEDFGAGGIDEQYF
>TRBV6-5|-|-|TRBJ1-1
TGTGCCAGCAGTTCCTTACTTTTGAACACTGAAGCTTTCTTT
CASSSLLLNTEAFF
>TRBV6-2/TRBV6-3|-|-|TRBJ1-1
TGTGCCAGCAGTTACGTAGGTGTTGAAGCTTTCTTT
CASSYVGVEAFF
>TRBV3-1/TRBV3-2|TRBD1|-|TRBJ1-2
TGTGCCAGCAGCCAAGTAAACAGGGGCCCCGGCACCTTC
CASSQVNRGPGTF
>TRBV12-3/TRBV12-4|TRBD1|-|TRBJ2-5
TGTGCCAGCAGAACAGGGGTCCAAGAGACCCAGTACTTC
CASRTGVQETQYF
>TRBV30|-|-|TRBJ2-3
TGTGCCTGGAGTACGACGATTGTCCGCGCTGGTACGCAGTATTTT
CAWSTTIVRAGTQYF
>TRBV6-4|-|once|TRBJ2-3
TGTGCCAGCAGTGAAGGGGATACGCAGTATTTT
CASSEGDTQYF
>TRBV6-5|-|-|TRBJ2-1
TGTGCCAGCGAAGTCAGGGGGACTTTAAATGAGCAGTTCTTC
CASEVRGTLNEQFF
>TRBV18|-|-|TRBJ2-4
TGTGCCAGCTCACCACCGATGACCCCTGACATTCAGTACTTC
CASSPPMTPDIQYF
>TRBV27|-|-|TRBJ1-2
TGTGCCAGCAGTCAGGAGACCACTAACTATGGCTACACCTTC
CASSQETTNYGYTF
>TRBV5-6|-|-|TRBJ1-3
TGTGCCAGCAGCTTGGTTGGGGGAAACACCATATATTTT
CASSLVGGNTIYF
>TRBV10-3|-|-|TRBJ1-5
TGTGCCATCAGACCCGGACCGGACAATCAGCCCCAGCATTTT
CAIRPGPDNQPQHF
>TRBV19|TRBD1|-|TRBJ2-7
TGTGCCAGTAGTGAGGACAGGCTTCGGCAGTACTTC
CASSEDRLRQYF
>TRBV7-8|-|-|TRBJ1-4
TGTGCCAGCAGCTTAGTGGGGACATATGAAAAACTGTTTTTT
CASSLVGTYEKLFF
>TRBV30|-|-|TRBJ2-7
TGTGCCTGGAGTCTCAGCTACGAGCAGTACTTC
CAWSLSYEQYF
>TRBV20-1|TRBD1|-|TRBJ1-5
TGCAGTGCTAGTGTCATTGGACAGGGTAATCAGCCCCAGCATTTT
CSASVIGQGNQPQHF
>TRBV5-1|-|-|TRBJ1-4
TGCGCCAGCAGCTCATCTCCCACCTCCTTTGAAAAACTGTTTTTT
CASSSSPTSFEKLFF
>TRBV24-1|-|-|TRBJ2-3
TGTGCCACCAGGCCAGCACCGGGAGAGACAGATACGCAGTATTTT
CATRPAPGETDTQYF
>TRBV10-1|-|-|TRBJ1-5
TGCGCCAGCAGTGACTCGAACCAGCCCCAGCATTTT
CASSDSNQPQHF
>TRBV29-1|-|once|TRBJ2-7
TGCAGCGTTGGACACCATTCGGCGTACGAGCAGTACTTC
CSVGHHSAYEQYF
>TRBV28|TRBD1|-|TRBJ1-1
TGTGCCAGCAGTAAGCGGGACAGGGGAAACACTGAAGCTTTCTTT
CASSKRDRGNTEAFF
>TRBV4-2|-|-|TRBJ1-5
TGTGCCAGCAGCCAAGTCCTCGGGGGGTATAGCAATCAGCCCCAGCATTTT
CASSQVLGGYSNQPQHF
>TRBV4-1|TRBD2|once|TRBJ2-4
TGCGCCAGCAGTCGGAGCCAGCGGGAGGTGGACATTCAGTACTTC
CASSRSQREVDIQYF
>TRBV15|TRBD2|-|TRBJ2-3
TGTGCCACCAGCAGATCCCGGGGGGGAACAGATACGCAGTATTTT
CATSRSRGGTDTQYF
>TRBV14|-|-|TRBJ2-7
TGTGCCAGCAGCTCGTCCTACGAGCAGTACTTC
CASSSSYEQYF
>TRBV9|-|-|TRBJ1-1
TGTGCCAGCAGCGTAGCAGCAGGGAGGGTTACTGAAGCTTTCTTT
CASSVAAGRVTEAFF
>TRBV5-1|TRBD2|-|TRBJ2-1
TGCGCCAGCAGCCCGCAAGCTAGCGGACACAATGAGCAGTTCTTC
CASSPQASGHNEQFF
>TRBV28|TRBD2|-|TRBJ2-3
TGTGCCAGCAGTTTATTCAGACTAGCGGGGGGCTTGAATGGGCAGTATTTT
CASSLFRLAGGLNGQYF
>TRBV7-8|TRBD2|-|TRBJ2-3
TGTGCCAGCAGCTTACCTCGGACTAGCGGGACAGGAGGGGGGAACACAGATACGCAGTATTTT
CASSLPRTSGTGGGNTDTQYF
>TRBV5-4|TRBD2|-|TRBJ2-3
TGTGCCAGCAGCTCTCCCCCTAGCGGTCGAGGGGCAGATACGCAGTATTTT
CASSSPPSGRGADTQYF